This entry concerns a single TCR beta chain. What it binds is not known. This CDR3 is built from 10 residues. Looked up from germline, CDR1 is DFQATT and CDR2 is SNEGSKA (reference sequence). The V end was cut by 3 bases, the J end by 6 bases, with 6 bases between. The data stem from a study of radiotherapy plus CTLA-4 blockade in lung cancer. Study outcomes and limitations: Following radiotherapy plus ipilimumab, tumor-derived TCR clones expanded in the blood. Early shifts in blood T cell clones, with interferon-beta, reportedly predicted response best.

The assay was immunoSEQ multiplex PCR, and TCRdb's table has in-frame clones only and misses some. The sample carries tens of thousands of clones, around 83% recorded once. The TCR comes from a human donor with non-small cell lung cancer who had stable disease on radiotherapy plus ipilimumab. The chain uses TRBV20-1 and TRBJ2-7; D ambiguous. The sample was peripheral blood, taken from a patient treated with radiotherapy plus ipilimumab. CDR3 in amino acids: CSARVVEQYF. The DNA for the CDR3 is TGCAGTGCTAGGGTGGTCGAGCAGTACTTC.